These T cell receptor beta chains were read from a single sample in a study of T cells in Graves' hyperthyroidism and ophthalmopathy. TCRdb reprocessed the multiplex PCR reads with MiXCR, giving one entry per CDR3 protein. This table has some 720,000 distinct CDR3 sequences, roughly 15% appearing once. Sequencing was done on a sample of blood. Source of these receptors: a man aged 18 to 29 with Graves' hyperthyroidism. Both conserved end residues are part of each CDR3.

>TRBV27|TRBJ2-7
CASSYRAIYEQYF
>TRBV27|TRBJ1-4
CASSPSYRAEEKLFF
>TRBV7-9|TRBJ1-1
CASSFQQENTEAFF
>TRBV3-1|TRBJ2-7
CASSQTGVGLYEQYF
>TRBV20-1|TRBJ1-5
CSARDRRTGDQPQHF
>TRBV2|TRBJ1-1
CASSNRVNTEAFF
>TRBV11-3|TRBJ2-7
CASSPQTRANYEQYF
>TRBV19|TRBJ2-7
CASSIRTSNEQYF
>TRBV6-1|TRBJ2-2
CASRLASTGELFF
>TRBV10-3|TRBJ2-3
CAISEPATSGSVEDTQYF
>TRBV12-3/TRBV12-4|TRBJ1-1
CASSFPFILNTEAFF
>TRBV20-1|TRBJ2-3
CSPQEFTDTQYF
>TRBV6-5|TRBJ1-1
CASSYSGGEAFF